This TCR beta chain appears in the sequencing data of a study of T cells in Graves' hyperthyroidism and ophthalmopathy. The diagnostic basis comprised clinical symptoms, serum thyroxine and TRAb, thyroid ultrasound and orbital computed tomography. Using RNA transcripts as the source, TCR beta CDR3 regions were amplified. TCR CDR3 regions were first amplified by RT-PCR with HTBI primers. TCRdb recomputed calls from the multiplex PCR reads with MiXCR, one row per CDR3 protein. The sample shows fewer than 750,000 distinct CDR3 sequences, approximately 44% of them seen only once. Points from the study as a whole: Peripheral blood also featured most of the thyroid clonotypes expanded above 0.001. Separation of ophthalmopathy from stable hyperthyroidism was achieved by a 13 V-J model.

Notes on this clonotype: What it recognizes is unknown.

Germline CDR1 SNHLY, CDR2 FYNNEI. The CDR3 length is 14 residues. V was pared by 6 bases and J by 8 bases, with 12 bases of the junction left unmatched. This clonotype was obtained from a woman aged 18-29 years with Graves' hyperthyroidism. This chain uses TRBV2 with TRBJ1-2, with 7 nucleotides matching TRBD1. The sample taken for sequencing was peripheral blood or thyroid tissue (not recorded which). Here the CDR3 DNA reads TGTGCCAGCAGCTTGGAGACAGGGTTCGGAGGCTACACCTTC. Its protein product is CASSLETGFGGYTF.